What follows are 14 T cell receptor beta chains derived from one specimen sequenced in a study of T cell responses to AZD1222 COVID-19 vaccine. The table came from immunoSEQ multiplex PCR; TCRdb's copy has only in-frame clones and leaves some out. The sample comprises around 100,000 clones, roughly 90% of which are singletons, and 1% to 1.5% rests with the top ten. This specimen consisted of peripheral blood, obtained on day 0 of AZD1222 vaccination. The receptors were sampled from an adult in good health.

The chain links TRBV2 to TRBJ2-7; 9 bases fit TRBD1. This CDR3 comprises 14 residues. In germline, CDR1 is SNHLY, CDR2 FYNNEI. The ends lost 5 bases at V and 2 bases at J; junction bases unmatched: 4. This chain's CDR3 is CASSTGTGTYEQYF. The CDR3 DNA reads as TGTGCCAGCAGTACCGGGACAGGGACCTACGAGCAGTACTTC.

The chain uses TRBV19 and TRBJ2-1; no firm D call. CDR3 size: 16 residues. Trimming took 5 bases from V and 2 from J, leaving 16 bases between them. Germline V gene lookup returns CDR1 LNHDA and CDR2 SQIVND (reference sequence). The CDR3 sequence: CASSFPGFGPYNEQFF. The CDR3 coding sequence is TGTGCCAGTAGTTTCCCCGGATTTGGGCCCTACAATGAGCAGTTCTTC.

The chain links TRBV3-1 (or the pseudogene TRBV3-2) to TRBJ1-2; D unclear. Trimming shortened V by 0 bases and J by 8 bases, and 13 bases separated the two germline ends. Per the germline V gene, CDR1 is LGHDT and CDR2 is YNNKEL (reference sequence). The CDR3 has 14 amino acids. CDR3 sequence (DNA): TGTGCCAGCAGCCAAGATCGGGGTCTGGGGGGCTACACCTTC. Its translation is CASSQDRGLGGYTF.

The chain links TRBV5-1 to TRBJ1-2, with D perhaps TRBD1 (6 bases). This CDR3 is 15 amino acids long. Trimming stripped 1 base from V and 2 bases from J, with 12 bases between. Looked up from germline, CDR1 is SGHRS and CDR2 is YFSETQ. The CDR3 protein is CASSLSAGQNYGYTF. Here the CDR3 DNA reads TGCGCCAGCAGCTTGTCGGCCGGACAGAACTATGGCTACACCTTC.

The chain links TRBV4-2 to TRBJ1-2; the match to TRBD1 covers 8 bases. With 0 bases clipped from V and 0 bases from J, the junction kept 6 bases outside the gene matches. The CDR3 has 17 amino acids. Per germline, CDR1 LGHNA and CDR2 YNFKEQ. The CDR3, as DNA: TGTGCCAGCAGCCAAGATTTTCAGGGGGCGCCTAACTATGGCTACACCTTC. It yields the protein CASSQDFQGAPNYGYTF.

The chain has TRBV18 and TRBJ2-5; D is unresolved. This CDR3 region has 13 residues. Germline V lookup: CDR1 KGHSH, CDR2 LQKENI. V lost 3 bases to trimming and J lost 0 bases, with 5 bases between them. CDR3 DNA: TGTGCCAGCTCACCCCTCTACCAAGAGACCCAGTACTTC. Translating it yields CASSPLYQETQYF.

This sequence joins TRBV14 and TRBJ1-1; D gene unclear. The CDR3 has 16 amino acids. CDR1 is SGHDN and CDR2 is FVKESK in the germline V gene. Trimming stripped 2 bases from V and 3 bases from J, with 16 bases between. CDR3 DNA sequence: TGTGCCAGCAGCCAATCGTATACAACACCGGACACTGAAGCTTTCTTT. Its translation is CASSQSYTTPDTEAFF.

The CDR3, as DNA: TGTGCCAGCAGCTTAGTTCTAGGTCTGAACACTGAAGCTTTCTTT. The encoded protein is CASSLVLGLNTEAFF. V gene TRBV11-2 combines with J gene TRBJ1-1; D ambiguous. This CDR3 has 15 residues. The germline V and J ends were trimmed by 1 base and 0 bases, with 9 bases remaining between them. Germline V gene sequence: CDR1 SGHAT, CDR2 FQNNGV. Drawing the rest from reference TRBV11-2 and TRBJ1-1, the complete variable domain is EAGVAQSPRYKIIEKRQSVAFWCNPISGHATLYWYQQILGQGPKLLIQFQNNGVVDDSQLPKDRFSAERLKGVDSTLKIQPAKLEDSAVYLCASSLVLGLNTEAFFGQGTRLTVV.

The chain links TRBV5-1 to TRBJ1-6; no definite D call. The V end lost 4 bases, the J end lost 6 bases, and 11 bases lay between the germline ends. The CDR3 has 14 amino acids. The germline gives CDR1 SGHRS, CDR2 YFSETQ. The CDR3 loop is CASSDLLSNSPLHF. The CDR3, as DNA: TGCGCCAGCAGCGACCTCCTGAGTAATTCACCCCTCCACTTT. Looking up the rest from reference TRBV5-1 and TRBJ1-6 gives the full variable domain: KAGVTQTPRYLIKTRGQQVTLSCSPISGHRSVSWYQQTPGQGLQFLFEYFSETQRNKGNFPGRFSGRQFSNSRSEMNVSTLELGDSALYLCASSDLLSNSPLHFGNGTRLTVT.

V and J are TRBV19 and TRBJ1-5; 7 nucleotides agree with TRBD1. This CDR3 comprises 19 residues. Trimming at V came to 0 bases and at J to 3 bases, leaving 14 bases not matched to a gene. Per germline, CDR1 LNHDA and CDR2 SQIVND (reference sequence). Here the CDR3 DNA reads TGTGCCAGTAGTATAGAGCCGGGGCAGGGGGGTAGATTCAATCAGCCCCAGCATTTT. Translated: CASSIEPGQGGRFNQPQHF.

This clone has only a few counts. This chain uses TRBV18 with TRBJ1-1; TRBD1 agrees at 7 bases. The V gene's germline CDR1 is KGHSH and CDR2 LQKENI. The CDR3 contains 15 residues. V trimming: 2 bases; J trimming: 4 bases; junction bases outside the gene matches: 7. CDR3 sequence: CASSPYEPGGTEAFF. CDR3 nucleotides: TGTGCCAGCTCACCATATGAGCCAGGGGGCACTGAAGCTTTCTTT.

The chain joins TRBV24-1 to TRBJ2-3; D remains ambiguous. The germline V gene encodes CDR1 KGHDR and CDR2 SFDVKD. V lost 4 bases to trimming and J lost 1 base, with 11 bases between them. The CDR3 sequence is 15 residues long. This CDR3 is CATSENSGGTDTQYF. CDR3 sequence (DNA): TGTGCCACCAGTGAGAACAGTGGAGGCACAGATACGCAGTATTTT.

The chain's CDR3 is CASSFDRVGTEAFF. In nucleotides, the CDR3 is TGTGCCAGCAGCTTCGACAGGGTTGGGACTGAAGCTTTCTTT. The chain is built from TRBV11-2 and TRBJ1-1; 7 nucleotides agree with TRBD1. In germline, CDR1 is SGHAT, CDR2 FQNNGV. CDR3 length equals 14 residues. Unmatched junction bases numbered 6, after V lost 3 bases and J lost 5 bases.

This chain links TRBV29-1 with TRBJ2-7, with 7 nucleotides matching TRBD2. The V segment lost 4 bases and the J segment 4 bases; nucleotides outside the gene matches: 10. The germline gives CDR1 SQVTM, CDR2 ANQGSEA. CDR3 length equals 14 residues. CDR3 DNA sequence: TGCAGCGTTGTAAAAGTCGCTAGCGGTTACGAGCAGTACTTC. Translating it yields CSVVKVASGYEQYF.